These 14 T cell receptor beta chains were all obtained from the same sample, sequenced in a study of control samples from healthy donors and cancer patients. Sequencing used immunoSEQ multiplex PCR; TCRdb keeps in-frame clones, though not all of them. The profile shows about 83,000 clones, around 91% of them singletons. Sequencing was done on a sample of blood. Receptor source: a man aged 50 or older in good health.

The rearrangement uses TRBV11-3 and TRBJ2-3, with D possibly matching TRBD2 (7 bases). Per the germline V gene, CDR1 is SGHNT and CDR2 is YENEEA. The V and J ends lost 2 bases and 6 bases respectively, with 18 bases between them. The CDR3 has 16 residues. Here the CDR3 DNA reads TGTGCCAGCAGCTTACTTTCCGGGGGGCCTTCCGATACGCAGTATTTT. It translates to CASSLLSGGPSDTQYF.

V and J are TRBV11-3 and TRBJ1-1; D may be TRBD1 (6 bases). CDR3 length: 13 amino acids. CDR1 is SGHNT, CDR2 YENEEA, per germline. V gave up 4 bases and J gave up 4 bases, with 10 bases separating them. Here the CDR3 reads CASSWTASTEAFF. The CDR3 DNA reads TGTGCCAGCAGCTGGACAGCGAGCACTGAAGCTTTCTTT.

The V and J genes are TRBV5-5 and TRBJ2-6; D not resolved. Trimming left V 3 bases short and J 0 bases short, with 7 bases between. The CDR3 extends over 15 amino acids. Per germline, CDR1 SGHKS and CDR2 YYEKEE (reference sequence). CDR3 loop: CASSYALSGANVLTF. DNA for the CDR3: TGTGCCAGCAGCTATGCCCTCTCTGGGGCCAACGTCCTGACTTTC.

The chain recombines TRBV24-1 with TRBJ2-7; no clear D. Germline V gene sequence: CDR1 KGHDR, CDR2 SFDVKD. Trimming removed 4 bases at V and 3 bases at J, with 9 bases between. The CDR3 is made up of 13 amino acids. CDR3 DNA sequence: TGTGCCACCAGTGAGGCTCGCGGCTACGAGCAGTACTTC. This translates into CATSEARGYEQYF.

In this sample, this clone turned up once. The V and J genes are TRBV24-1 and TRBJ2-2, with a weak D call TRBD1 (6 bases). This CDR3 contains 13 residues. Germline values: CDR1 KGHDR, CDR2 SFDVKD. V was shortened by 4 bases and J by 8 bases, with 10 bases between the two germline ends. CDR3 protein: CATSDQGNGELFF. DNA of the CDR3: TGTGCCACCAGTGACCAGGGGAATGGGGAGCTGTTTTTT.

The genes are TRBV7-9 and TRBJ1-6; no clear D. Germline V gene sequence: CDR1 SEHNR, CDR2 FQNEAQ (reference sequence). The CDR3 totals 12 residues. Trimming removed 1 base from V and 12 bases from J, with 7 bases in between. This CDR3 reads CASSLVGEPLHF. Written as DNA, the CDR3 is TGTGCCAGCAGCTTAGTTGGGGAACCCCTCCACTTT.

The gene calls are TRBV4-3 and TRBJ1-1; 11 bases match TRBD1. Per germline, CDR1 LGHNA and CDR2 YSLEER. V shed 4 bases and J 5 bases; nucleotides not matched to a gene: 6. CDR3 length: 15 amino acids. The CDR3 loop reads CASSREGQGDTEAFF. The CDR3 nucleotides read TGCGCCAGCAGCCGAGAGGGACAGGGGGATACTGAAGCTTTCTTT.

The rearrangement uses TRBV6-5 and TRBJ1-1; 9 bases agree with TRBD1. The V and J ends lost 7 bases and 5 bases, in that order; junction bases with no gene match: 5. Germline V gives CDR1 MNHEY, CDR2 SVGAGI. The CDR3 contains 13 residues. CDR3 DNA sequence: TGTGCCAGCATGGACAGGGGAGAAACTGAAGCTTTCTTT. Its protein product is CASMDRGETEAFF.

The chain couples TRBV14 to TRBJ2-1; unclear D gene. The V end was cut by 2 bases, the J end by 9 bases, with 14 bases between. The CDR3 has 14 residues. Germline V lookup: CDR1 SGHDN, CDR2 FVKESK. The CDR3: CASSQMSGPGEQFF. The CDR3 DNA is TGTGCCAGCAGCCAAATGTCGGGTCCTGGTGAGCAGTTCTTC.

A single count supports this clone. V usage is TRBV7-6 and J usage is TRBJ1-3, with unresolved D. V lost 3 bases to trimming and J lost 0 bases, with 3 bases between them. Germline V gene sequence: CDR1 SGHVS, CDR2 FNYEAQ. The CDR3 is 13 residues long. CDR3 residues: CASSFASGNTIYF. CDR3 nucleotides: TGTGCCAGCAGCTTTGCCTCTGGAAACACCATATATTTT.

This clone showed up just once. The chain joins TRBV5-1 to TRBJ1-6; possibly TRBD1 for D (5 bases). This CDR3 region has 15 residues. The V gene lost 5 bases and the J gene lost 7 bases, with 16 bases spanning the gap. CDR1 and CDR2 from the germline V gene are SGHRS and YFSETQ. CDR3 sequence (DNA): TGCGCCAGCAGAATAGAGGGGTGGCAGAATTCACCCCTCCACTTT. Amino acid sequence: CASRIEGWQNSPLHF.

The chain links TRBV6-1 to TRBJ2-7, with a weak D call TRBD2 (5 bases). Germline V gene data show CDR1 as MNHNS and CDR2 as SASEGT. Between the trimmed V and J ends, which lost 1 base and 2 bases, there was a span of 12 bases. This CDR3 is built from 15 residues. The CDR3 loop is CASSEGPRETYEQYF. CDR3 coding DNA: TGTGCCAGCAGTGAAGGGCCGAGGGAAACCTACGAGCAGTACTTC.

The chain combines TRBV29-1 with TRBJ1-1; D may be TRBD1 (6 bases). The CDR3 consists of 13 residues. V shed 6 bases and J shed 1 base, with 12 bases lying between them. Germline values: CDR1 SQVTM, CDR2 ANQGSEA. The CDR3, as DNA: TGCAGCGTGAGCGACAGGTCGAACACTGAAGCTTTCTTT. Its translation is CSVSDRSNTEAFF.

V and J are TRBV19 and TRBJ1-2; TRBD1 might be the D (6 bases). Germline values: CDR1 LNHDA, CDR2 SQIVND (reference sequence). This CDR3 comprises 14 residues. Trimming took off 4 bases at V and 6 bases at J, with 15 bases between the two ends. The CDR3 region is CASSSQGTEDGYTF. In DNA form, the CDR3 reads TGTGCCAGTAGTAGTCAGGGGACTGAGGATGGCTACACCTTC.